The T cell receptor (beta chain) under discussion was sequenced for a study of CD8 T cells in ankylosing spondylitis. This CDR3 is 19 amino acids long. From germline, CDR1 is SGHVS and CDR2 FQNEAQ. V was shortened by 1 base and J by 4 bases, with 23 bases between the two germline ends. Quantitative 5'-RACE with molecular barcodes was used to make the TCR beta libraries. Using its own MiXCR run on the 5' RACE reads, TCRdb lists one record per CDR3 protein. The sample lists about 120,000 distinct CDR3 sequences; about 13% were seen once. The sequenced material came from blood, either unsorted or a sorted T cell fraction (not recorded which). The chain combines TRBV7-8 with TRBJ1-5; D might be TRBD1 (6 bases). This clonotype originated in a female donor with ankylosing spondylitis or in good health (not recorded which). Here the CDR3 reads CASSLVGRGDKARNQPQHF. DNA for the CDR3: TGTGCCAGCAGCTTAGTGGGGCGGGGGGACAAAGCCAGAAATCAGCCCCAGCATTTT.